The source of this TCR beta chain is a study of cytomegalovirus exposure and HLA in healthy donors. Background on the study: Sequencing of 150 million to 200 million T cells in an earlier analysis found more than 100 million unique TCR beta sequences. Findings and caveats of the study: Excluded were some V segments that proved indistinguishable, including TRBV6-2 and TRBV6-3. Previous analysis showed most TCR beta V segments were productive about 90% or about 30% of the time.

The PCR was carried out with 60 Vbeta primers and 13 Jbeta primers. Sequenced by immunoSEQ multiplex PCR; TCRdb stores in-frame clones only, minus some. The data include approximately 120,000 clones; the top ten clones carry less than 3.5%. Turning to this clone: Antigen specificity is unknown.

Germline values: CDR1 SGHAT, CDR2 FQNNGV. The CDR3 is 18 residues long. V lost 5 bases, J lost 7 bases, and 27 bases lay in between. The gene calls are TRBV11-2 and TRBJ1-5; TRBD1 is a possible D gene (5 bases). Sequencing was carried out using PBMCs. This TCR was recovered from a man younger than 45 in good health and CMV-seronegative. CDR3 bases: TGTGCCAGCAGCCCGAGAGCGGGAGGAGAAGGGGCTAACCAGCCCCAGCATTTT. This codes for CASSPRAGGEGANQPQHF.